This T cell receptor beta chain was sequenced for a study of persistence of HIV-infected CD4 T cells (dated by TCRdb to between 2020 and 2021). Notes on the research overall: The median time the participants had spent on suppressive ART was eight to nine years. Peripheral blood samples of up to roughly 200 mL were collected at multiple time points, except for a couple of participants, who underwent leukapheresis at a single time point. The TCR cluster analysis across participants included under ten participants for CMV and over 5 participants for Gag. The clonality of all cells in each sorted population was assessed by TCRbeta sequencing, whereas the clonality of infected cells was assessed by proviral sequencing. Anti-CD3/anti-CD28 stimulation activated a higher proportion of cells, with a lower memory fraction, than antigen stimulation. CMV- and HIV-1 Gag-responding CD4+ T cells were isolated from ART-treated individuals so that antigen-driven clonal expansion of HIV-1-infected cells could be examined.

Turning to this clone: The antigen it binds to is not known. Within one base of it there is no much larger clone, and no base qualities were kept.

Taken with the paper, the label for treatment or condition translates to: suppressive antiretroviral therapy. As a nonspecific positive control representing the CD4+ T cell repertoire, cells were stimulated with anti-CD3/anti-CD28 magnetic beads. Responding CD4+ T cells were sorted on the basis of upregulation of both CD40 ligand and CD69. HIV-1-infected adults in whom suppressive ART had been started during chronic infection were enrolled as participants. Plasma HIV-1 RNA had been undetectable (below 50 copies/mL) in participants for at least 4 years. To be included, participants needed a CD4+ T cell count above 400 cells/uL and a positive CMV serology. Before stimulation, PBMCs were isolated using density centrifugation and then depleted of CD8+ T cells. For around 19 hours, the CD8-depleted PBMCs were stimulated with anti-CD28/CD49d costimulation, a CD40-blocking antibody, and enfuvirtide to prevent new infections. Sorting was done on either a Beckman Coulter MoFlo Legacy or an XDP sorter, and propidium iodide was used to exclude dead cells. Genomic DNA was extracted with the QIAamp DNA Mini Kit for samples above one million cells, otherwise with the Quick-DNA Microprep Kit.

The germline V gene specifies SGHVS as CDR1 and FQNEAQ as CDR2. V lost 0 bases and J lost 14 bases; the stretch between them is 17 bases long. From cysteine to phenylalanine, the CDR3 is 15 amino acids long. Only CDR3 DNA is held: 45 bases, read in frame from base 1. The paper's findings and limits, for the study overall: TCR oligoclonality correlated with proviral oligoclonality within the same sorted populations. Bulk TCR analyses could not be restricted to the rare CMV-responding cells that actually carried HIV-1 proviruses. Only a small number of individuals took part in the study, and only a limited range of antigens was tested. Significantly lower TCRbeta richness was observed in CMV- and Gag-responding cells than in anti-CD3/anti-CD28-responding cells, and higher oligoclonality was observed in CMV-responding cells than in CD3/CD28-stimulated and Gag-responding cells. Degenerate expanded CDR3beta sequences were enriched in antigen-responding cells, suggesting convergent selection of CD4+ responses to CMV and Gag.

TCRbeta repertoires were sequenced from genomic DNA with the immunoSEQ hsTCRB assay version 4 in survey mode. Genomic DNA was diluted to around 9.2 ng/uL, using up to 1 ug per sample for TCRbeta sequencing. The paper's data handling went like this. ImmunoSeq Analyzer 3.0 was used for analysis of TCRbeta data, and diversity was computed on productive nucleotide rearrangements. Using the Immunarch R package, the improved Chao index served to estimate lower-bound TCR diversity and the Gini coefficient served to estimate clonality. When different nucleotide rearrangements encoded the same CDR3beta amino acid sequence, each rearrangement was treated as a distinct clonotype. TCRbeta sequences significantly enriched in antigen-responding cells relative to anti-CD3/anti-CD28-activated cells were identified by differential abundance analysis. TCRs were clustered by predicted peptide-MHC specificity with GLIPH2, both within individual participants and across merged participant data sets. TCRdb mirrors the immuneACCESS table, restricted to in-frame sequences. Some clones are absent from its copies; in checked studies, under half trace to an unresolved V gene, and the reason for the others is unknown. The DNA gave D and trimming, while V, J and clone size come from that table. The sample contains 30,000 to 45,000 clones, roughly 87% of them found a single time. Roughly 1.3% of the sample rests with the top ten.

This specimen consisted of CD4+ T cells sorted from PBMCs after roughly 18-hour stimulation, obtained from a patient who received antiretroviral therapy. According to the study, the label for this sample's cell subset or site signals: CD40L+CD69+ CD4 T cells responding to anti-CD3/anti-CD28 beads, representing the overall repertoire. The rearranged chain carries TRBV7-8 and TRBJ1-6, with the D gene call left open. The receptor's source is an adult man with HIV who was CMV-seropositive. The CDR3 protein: CASSLAGTNYKALHF. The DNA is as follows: TGTGCCAGCAGCTTAGCTGGAACAAATTATAAGGCCCTCCACTTT.